The sequence of this T cell receptor (beta chain) was determined in a study of early T cells in non-severe SARS-CoV-2 infection. Unique molecular identifiers were added to individual cDNA molecules. One entry per CDR3 protein results from TCRdb running MiXCR on the 5' RACE reads. The table has some 66,000 distinct CDR3 sequences, roughly 13% seen once. This CDR3 comprises 16 residues. The germline V and J ends were trimmed by 5 bases and 0 bases, with 14 bases remaining between them. Germline CDR1 and CDR2: MNHEY and SMNVEV (reference sequence). Only a few counts were recorded for this clonotype. The sequence came from an adult who was a healthcare worker with PCR-confirmed SARS-CoV-2 infection or an uninfected control (not recorded which). What was sequenced was whole blood. The rearrangement uses TRBV27 and TRBJ2-4; D uncertain. CDR3 coding DNA: TGTGCCAGCAGTCCAGTTGAGATTGAAGCCAAAAACATTCAGTACTTC. As protein: CASSPVEIEAKNIQYF.